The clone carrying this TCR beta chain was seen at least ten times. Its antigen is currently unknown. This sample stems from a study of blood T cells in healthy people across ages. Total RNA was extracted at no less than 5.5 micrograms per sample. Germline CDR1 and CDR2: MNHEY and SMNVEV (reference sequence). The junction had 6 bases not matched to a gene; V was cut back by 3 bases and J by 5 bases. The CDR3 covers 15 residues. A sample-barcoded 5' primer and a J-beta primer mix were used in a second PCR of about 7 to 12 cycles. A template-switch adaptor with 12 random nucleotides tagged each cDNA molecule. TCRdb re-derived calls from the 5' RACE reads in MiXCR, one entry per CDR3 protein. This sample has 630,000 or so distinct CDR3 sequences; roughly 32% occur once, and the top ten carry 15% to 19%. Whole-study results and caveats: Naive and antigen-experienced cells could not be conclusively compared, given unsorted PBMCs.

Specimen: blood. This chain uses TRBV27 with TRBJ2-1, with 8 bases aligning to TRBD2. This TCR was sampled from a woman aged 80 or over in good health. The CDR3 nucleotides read TGTGCCAGCAGTTTCGGGAGGGGGAGGAACAATGAGCAGTTCTTC. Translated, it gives CASSFGRGRNNEQFF.